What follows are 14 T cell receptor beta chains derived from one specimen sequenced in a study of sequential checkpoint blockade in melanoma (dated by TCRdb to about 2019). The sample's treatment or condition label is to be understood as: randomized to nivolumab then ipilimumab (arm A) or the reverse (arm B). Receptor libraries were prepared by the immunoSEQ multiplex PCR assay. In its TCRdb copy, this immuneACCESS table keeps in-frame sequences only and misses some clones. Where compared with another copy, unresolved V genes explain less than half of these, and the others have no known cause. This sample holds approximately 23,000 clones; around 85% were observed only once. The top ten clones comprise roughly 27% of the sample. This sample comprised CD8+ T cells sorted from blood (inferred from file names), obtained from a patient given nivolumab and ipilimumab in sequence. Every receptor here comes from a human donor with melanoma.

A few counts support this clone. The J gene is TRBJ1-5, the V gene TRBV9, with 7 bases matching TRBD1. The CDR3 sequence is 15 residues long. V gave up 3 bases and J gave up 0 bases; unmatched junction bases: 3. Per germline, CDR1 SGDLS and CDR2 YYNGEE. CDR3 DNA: TGTGCCAGCAGCGAAGGGACAGCTAGCAATCAGCCCCAGCATTTT. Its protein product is CASSEGTASNQPQHF.

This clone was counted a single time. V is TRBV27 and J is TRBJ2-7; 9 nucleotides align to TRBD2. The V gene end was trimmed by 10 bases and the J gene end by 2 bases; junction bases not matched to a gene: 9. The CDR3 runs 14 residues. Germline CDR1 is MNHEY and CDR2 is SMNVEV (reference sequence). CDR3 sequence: CATGAGGWAYEQYF. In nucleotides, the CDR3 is TGTGCCACCGGGGCGGGGGGGTGGGCCTACGAGCAGTACTTC.

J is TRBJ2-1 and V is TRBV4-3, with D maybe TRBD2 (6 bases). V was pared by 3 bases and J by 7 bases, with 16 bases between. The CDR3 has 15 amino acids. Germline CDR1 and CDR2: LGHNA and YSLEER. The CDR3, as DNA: TGCGCCAGCAGCCAGCTCTGGCAGGGAGGTAATGAGCAGTTCTTC. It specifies CASSQLWQGGNEQFF.

DNA of the CDR3: TGTGCCAGCAGCGCGGGGACAGTCCAAGAGACCCAGTACTTC. Translation: CASSAGTVQETQYF. The rearrangement joins TRBV5-4 to TRBJ2-5, with D perhaps matching TRBD1 (7 bases). CDR1 is SGHNT and CDR2 is YYREEE in the germline V gene (reference sequence). This CDR3 region has 14 residues. V lost 4 bases, J lost 1 base, and 11 bases lay in between.

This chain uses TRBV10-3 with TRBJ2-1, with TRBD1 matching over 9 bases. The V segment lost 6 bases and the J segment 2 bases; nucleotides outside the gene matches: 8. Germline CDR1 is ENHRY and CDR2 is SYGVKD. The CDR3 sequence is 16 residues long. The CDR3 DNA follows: TGTGCCATCAGGGACCGGGACAGGGTTCCCTACAATGAGCAGTTCTTC. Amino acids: CAIRDRDRVPYNEQFF.

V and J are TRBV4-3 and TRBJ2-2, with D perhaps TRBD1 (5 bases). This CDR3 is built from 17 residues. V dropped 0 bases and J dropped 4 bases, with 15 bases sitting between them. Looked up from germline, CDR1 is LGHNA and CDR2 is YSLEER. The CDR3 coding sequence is TGCGCCAGCAGCCAAGATTGGCAGGGCGTTGTCACCGGGGAGCTGTTTTTT. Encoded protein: CASSQDWQGVVTGELFF.

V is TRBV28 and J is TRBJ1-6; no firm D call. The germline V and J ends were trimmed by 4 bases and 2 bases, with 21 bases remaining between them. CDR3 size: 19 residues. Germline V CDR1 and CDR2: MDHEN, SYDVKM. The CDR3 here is CASSSVRVAGGTYNSPLHF. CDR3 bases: TGTGCCAGCAGTTCAGTCCGCGTTGCGGGAGGGACCTATAATTCACCCCTCCACTTT.

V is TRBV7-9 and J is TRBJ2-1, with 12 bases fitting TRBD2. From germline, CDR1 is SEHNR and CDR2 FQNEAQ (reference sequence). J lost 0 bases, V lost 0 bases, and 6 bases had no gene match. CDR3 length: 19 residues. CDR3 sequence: CASSLARPTSGSSYNEQFF. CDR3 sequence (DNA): TGTGCCAGCAGCTTAGCCCGCCCGACTAGCGGGAGCTCCTACAATGAGCAGTTCTTC. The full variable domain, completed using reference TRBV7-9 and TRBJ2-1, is DTGVSQNPRHKITKRGQNVTFRCDPISEHNRLYWYRQTLGQGPEFLTYFQNEAQLEKSRLLSDRFSAERPKGSFSTLEIQRTEQGDSAMYLCASSLARPTSGSSYNEQFFGPGTRLTVL.

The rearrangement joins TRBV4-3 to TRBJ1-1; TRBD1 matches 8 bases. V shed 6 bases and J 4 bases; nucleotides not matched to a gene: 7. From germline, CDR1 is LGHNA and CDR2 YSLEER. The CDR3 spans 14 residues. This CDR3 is CASSRMTGATEAFF. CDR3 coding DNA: TGCGCCAGCAGTCGAATGACAGGGGCCACTGAAGCTTTCTTT.

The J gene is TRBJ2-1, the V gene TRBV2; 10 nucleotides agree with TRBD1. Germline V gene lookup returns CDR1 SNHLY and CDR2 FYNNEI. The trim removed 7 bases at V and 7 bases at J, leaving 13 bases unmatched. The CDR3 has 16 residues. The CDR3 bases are TGTGCCAGCACACCTCTTCGGGGACAGGGGTGGAATGAGCAGTTCTTC. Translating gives CASTPLRGQGWNEQFF.

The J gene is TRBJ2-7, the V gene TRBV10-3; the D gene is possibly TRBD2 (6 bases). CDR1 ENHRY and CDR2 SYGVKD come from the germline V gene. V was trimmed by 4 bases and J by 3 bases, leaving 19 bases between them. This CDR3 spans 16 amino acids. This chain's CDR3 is CAISALIAGLNYEQYF. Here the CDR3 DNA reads TGTGCCATCAGTGCCCTTATTGCGGGGCTAAACTACGAGCAGTACTTC.

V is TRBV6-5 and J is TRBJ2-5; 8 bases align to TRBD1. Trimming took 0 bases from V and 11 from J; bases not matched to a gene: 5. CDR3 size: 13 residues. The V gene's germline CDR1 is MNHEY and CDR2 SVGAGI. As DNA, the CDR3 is TGTGCCAGCAGTTACTCGACAGGGGCAGGGCAGTACTTC. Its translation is CASSYSTGAGQYF.

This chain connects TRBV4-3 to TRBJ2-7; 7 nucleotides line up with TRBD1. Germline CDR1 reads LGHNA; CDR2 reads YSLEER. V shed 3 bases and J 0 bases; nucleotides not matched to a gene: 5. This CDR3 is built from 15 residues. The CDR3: CASSHSRQGSYEQYF. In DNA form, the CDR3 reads TGCGCCAGCAGCCATTCGAGACAGGGCTCCTACGAGCAGTACTTC.

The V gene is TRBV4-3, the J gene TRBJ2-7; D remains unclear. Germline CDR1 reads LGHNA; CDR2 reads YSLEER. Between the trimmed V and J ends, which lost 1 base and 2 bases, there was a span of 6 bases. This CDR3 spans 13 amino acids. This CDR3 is CASSQGSTYEQYF. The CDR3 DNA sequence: TGCGCCAGCAGCCAAGGGAGTACCTACGAGCAGTACTTC.